The 29 T cell receptor beta chains given below trace back to one sample, sequenced in a study of cytomegalovirus exposure and HLA in healthy donors. The PCR employed 60 Vbeta primers together with 13 Jbeta primers. Clones were read by immunoSEQ multiplex PCR, and TCRdb kept only the in-frame ones, dropping some. The sample includes about 200,000 clones, around four fifths of them seen just once. The sample taken for sequencing was PBMCs. The receptors here all came from a woman aged 40 to 50 in good health and CMV-seronegative.

The chain carries TRBV9 and TRBJ1-1, with D perhaps matching TRBD1 (6 bases). V was clipped by 4 bases and J by 2 bases, with 12 bases between them. Germline V lookup: CDR1 SGDLS, CDR2 YYNGEE. The CDR3 is 14 residues long. CDR3 coding DNA: TGTGCCAGCAGCACTTCGACAGGAAACACTGAAGCTTTCTTT. Translation: CASSTSTGNTEAFF.

Notes on this clone: The junction differs from germline at one of its ends, possibly a read error. The CDR3 DNA sequence: TGCGCCAGCAGCCAAGAACAGCCCGCTGCTTACACTGAGCAGTTCTTC. Translating it yields CASSQEQPAAYTEQFF. The rearrangement joins TRBV4-1 to TRBJ2-1, with D unclear. The germline gives CDR1 MGHRA, CDR2 YSYEKL. The CDR3 has 16 residues.

This clone showed up just a few times. This chain uses TRBV27 with TRBJ2-1; 11 nucleotides line up with TRBD1. Trimming took 8 bases from V and 9 from J; bases not matched to a gene: 3. CDR3 length: 12 amino acids. The germline V gene has CDR1 MNHEY and CDR2 SMNVEV (reference sequence). CDR3 sequence: CASGQGAREQFF. CDR3 sequence (DNA): TGTGCCAGCGGACAGGGGGCGCGTGAGCAGTTCTTC.

The chain is built from TRBV7-2 and TRBJ1-2; D might be TRBD1 (6 bases). Trimming took 6 bases from V and 0 from J, leaving 14 bases between them. Germline V gene data show CDR1 as SGHTA and CDR2 as FQGNSA. CDR3 length: 15 residues. CDR3 in DNA: TGTGCCAGCAGTTACGACAGGATCGCTAACTATGGCTACACCTTC. It translates to CASSYDRIANYGYTF.

The rearrangement uses TRBV27 and TRBJ2-1; D ambiguous. The CDR3 is made up of 16 amino acids. V was pared by 6 bases and J by 3 bases, with 18 bases between. From germline, CDR1 is MNHEY and CDR2 SMNVEV (reference sequence). The CDR3 nucleotides read TGTGCCAGCAGCCCTGCCAGCGCCCTTATCTACAATGAGCAGTTCTTC. It translates to CASSPASALIYNEQFF.

The rearrangement links TRBV18 to TRBJ2-1; D is possibly TRBD1 (6 bases). This CDR3 contains 17 residues. CDR1 and CDR2 from the germline V gene are KGHSH and LQKENI. Trimming took 3 bases from V and 4 from J, leaving 19 bases between them. The CDR3 sequence is CASSPSYRVSLYNEQFF. CDR3 coding DNA: TGTGCCAGCTCACCCTCGTACAGGGTTTCCCTTTACAATGAGCAGTTCTTC.

The chain is built from TRBV5-8 and TRBJ1-2; D perhaps matches TRBD1 (6 bases). Germline V gene data show CDR1 as SGHTS and CDR2 as YDEGEE. The CDR3 length is 15 residues. V dropped 2 bases and J dropped 7 bases, with 18 bases sitting between them. The CDR3 is CASSFAGTRAGGYTF. The CDR3 nucleotides are TGTGCCAGCAGCTTCGCCGGGACACGGGCGGGTGGCTACACCTTC.

This chain connects TRBV7-2 to TRBJ2-3; a weak D match, TRBD2 (5 bases). The V end lost 3 bases, the J end lost 6 bases, and 19 bases lay between the germline ends. CDR3 length equals 16 residues. Germline CDR1 and CDR2: SGHTA and FQGNSA. The CDR3 here is CASSLSRAGQRDTQYF. The CDR3 DNA reads TGTGCCAGCAGCTTGTCCCGGGCGGGTCAACGGGATACGCAGTATTTT.

The chain uses TRBV7-3 and TRBJ2-3; TRBD2 matches at 12 bases. Per germline, CDR1 SGHTA and CDR2 FQGTGA. The CDR3 is 18 residues long. Trimming cost V 5 bases and J 4 bases; bases outside gene matches: 13. CDR3 in DNA: TGTGCCAGCAGCCCCGCTAGGCTGACTAGCGGGAGAGCAGATACGCAGTATTTT. Translation gives CASSPARLTSGRADTQYF. Based on the CDR3 plus reference TRBV7-3 and TRBJ2-3, the full variable domain is GAGVSQTPSNKVTEKGKYVELRCDPISGHTALYWYRQSLGQGPEFLIYFQGTGAADDSGLPNDRFFAVRPEGSVSTLKIQRTERGDSAVYLCASSPARLTSGRADTQYFGPGTRLTVL.

V and J are TRBV15 and TRBJ1-2; TRBD1 matches at 7 bases. The CDR3 is made up of 15 amino acids. Germline CDR1 and CDR2: LNHNV and YYDKDF (reference sequence). With 0 bases clipped from V and 8 bases from J, the junction kept 9 bases outside the gene matches. The DNA for the CDR3 is TGTGCCACCAGCAGAGATCCCAGGGGGATGAGGGGCTACACCTTC. Residues: CATSRDPRGMRGYTF.

This chain uses TRBV18 with TRBJ1-2, with 12 nucleotides matching TRBD1. V shed 3 bases, J shed 7 bases, and the junction held 6 bases outside the gene matches. Germline assignment: CDR1 KGHSH and CDR2 LQKENI. This CDR3 is 15 amino acids long. The CDR3 DNA follows: TGTGCCAGCTCACCCCCCGGGACAGGGGGCTCTGGCTACACCTTC. It is translated as CASSPPGTGGSGYTF.

This clone was found once. The chain combines TRBV5-1 with TRBJ1-1, with D tentatively TRBD1 (6 bases). Germline lookup yields CDR1 SGHRS and CDR2 YFSETQ. The CDR3 has 19 amino acids. V was clipped by 0 bases and J by 3 bases, with 24 bases between them. The CDR3 spells CASSLEGAGAVKRYTEAFF. CDR3 in DNA: TGCGCCAGCAGCTTGGAAGGGGCAGGGGCGGTAAAAAGGTACACTGAAGCTTTCTTT.

The J gene is TRBJ2-5, the V gene TRBV5-1; 13 bases line up with TRBD2. The CDR3 sequence is 17 residues long. In germline, CDR1 is SGHRS, CDR2 YFSETQ. After removal of 0 bases from V and 4 bases from J, the junction contained 6 bases not matched to a gene. CDR3 sequence (DNA): TGCGCCAGCAGCTTGGGACTAGCGGGAGGTACGGGAGAGACCCAGTACTTC. Its protein product is CASSLGLAGGTGETQYF.

Remarks on this clone: Other DNA sequences within the sample encode an identical CDR3. This rearrangement joins TRBV7-2 to TRBJ2-1; D is undetermined. The germline V gene encodes CDR1 SGHTA and CDR2 FQGNSA. The CDR3 has 12 residues. Trimming removed 5 bases at V and 6 bases at J, with 8 bases between. CDR3: CASSLSRNEQFF. In nucleotides, the CDR3 is TGTGCCAGCAGCCTGTCCCGCAATGAGCAGTTCTTC.

This clone has more than one count but fewer than ten. The J gene is TRBJ1-2, the V gene TRBV30, with 8 nucleotides matching TRBD1. CDR1 GTSNPN and CDR2 SVGIG come from the germline V gene (reference sequence). The CDR3 spans 11 residues. Germline trimming cut 4 bases from V and 7 bases from J; bases unmatched to any gene: 2. In DNA, the CDR3 is TGTGCCTGGACAGGGGGCATTGGCTACACCTTC. Its translation is CAWTGGIGYTF.

This clone was detected only once. The chain uses TRBV5-1 and TRBJ2-1; the D gene is possibly TRBD1 (6 bases). This CDR3 has 13 residues. V was shortened by 0 bases and J by 14 bases, with 15 bases between the two germline ends. The germline V gene has CDR1 SGHRS and CDR2 YFSETQ. CDR3 amino acids: CASSLEAGETEFF. CDR3 nucleotide sequence: TGCGCCAGCAGCTTGGAGGCAGGGGAAACGGAGTTCTTC.

This sequence joins TRBV19 and TRBJ1-3; D gene uncertain. The CDR3 covers 15 residues. The V end lost 2 bases, the J end lost 0 bases, and 8 bases lay between the germline ends. From germline, CDR1 is LNHDA and CDR2 SQIVND (reference sequence). The CDR3 nucleotides read TGTGCCAGTAGTATACCCGGAGACTCTGGAAACACCATATATTTT. It yields the protein CASSIPGDSGNTIYF.

The chain uses TRBV7-2 and TRBJ2-5; a weak D match, TRBD1 (6 bases). The CDR3 totals 15 residues. Germline-derived CDR1 and CDR2 are SGHTA and FQGNSA. V was cut by 0 bases and J by 1 base, with 9 bases left in between. CDR3 nucleotides: TGTGCCAGCAGCTTAGCCGGGACAAGCCAAGAGACCCAGTACTTC. Residues: CASSLAGTSQETQYF.

The J gene is TRBJ1-2, the V gene TRBV6-5, with D perhaps TRBD1 (6 bases). The germline CDR1 and CDR2 sequences are MNHEY and SVGAGI. V was shortened by 4 bases and J by 1 base, with 13 bases between the two germline ends. This CDR3 comprises 15 residues. In DNA form, the CDR3 reads TGTGCCAGCAGTTCCGGACAGTCGATTAACTATGGCTACACCTTC. Translation gives CASSSGQSINYGYTF.

The chain uses TRBV19 and TRBJ1-1; TRBD1 matches 8 bases. The CDR3 runs 15 residues. The J segment lost 4 bases and the V segment lost 10 bases, leaving 14 bases of the junction unmatched. Germline CDR1 LNHDA, CDR2 SQIVND (reference sequence). The CDR3 protein is CATRDRSLRGTEAFF. The CDR3 region has the DNA TGTGCCACGCGGGACAGGTCCCTGCGGGGCACTGAAGCTTTCTTT.

In its sample, this clone was seen a few times. The chain combines TRBV10-3 with TRBJ1-2; D call uncertain. The V gene's germline CDR1 is ENHRY and CDR2 SYGVKD. This CDR3 has 12 amino acids. V lost 8 bases, J lost 8 bases, and 15 bases lay in between. CDR3 sequence reads: CAIQGAGIGYTF. CDR3 coding DNA: TGTGCCATCCAAGGTGCGGGGATCGGCTACACCTTC.

This clone was counted a single time. This CDR3 is CASKFGGVETQYF. The CDR3 region has the DNA TGTGCCAGCAAGTTCGGGGGAGTAGAGACCCAGTACTTC. The genes are TRBV6-1 and TRBJ2-5, with D possibly being TRBD2 (6 bases). V lost 7 bases and J 4 bases, leaving 13 bases between the germline ends. The CDR3 consists of 13 residues. Germline CDR1 and CDR2: MNHNS and SASEGT.

The gene calls are TRBV7-9 and TRBJ1-1; D not certain. Looked up from germline, CDR1 is SEHNR and CDR2 is FQNEAQ (reference sequence). Trimming took 2 bases from V and 8 from J, leaving 6 bases between them. The CDR3 spans 11 residues. CDR3 coding DNA: TGTGCCAGCAGCTTACTACCCGAAGCTTTCTTT. Its translation is CASSLLPEAFF.

The chain carries TRBV7-9 and TRBJ2-1; weak D call: TRBD2 (6 bases). The V gene lost 6 bases and the J gene lost 5 bases, with 14 bases spanning the gap. Per germline, CDR1 SEHNR and CDR2 FQNEAQ (reference sequence). The CDR3 covers 14 residues. In DNA form, the CDR3 reads TGTGCCAGCAGTTACGGGACTCCGGACAATGAGCAGTTCTTC. Translation gives CASSYGTPDNEQFF.

The chain recombines TRBV6-5 with TRBJ2-2, with TRBD1 matching over 8 bases. The V gene end was trimmed by 5 bases and the J gene end by 4 bases; junction bases not matched to a gene: 6. There are 15 residues in the CDR3. Germline lookup yields CDR1 MNHEY and CDR2 SVGAGI. In nucleotides, the CDR3 is TGTGCCAGCAGTACGCGGGACAGGAGCACCGGGGAGCTGTTTTTT. Translated, it gives CASSTRDRSTGELFF.

Comments on this clone: The sample carries other DNA sequences with the same CDR3. For the CDR3, the DNA is TGTGCCAGCTCACCCGGGACAGGAGGGTACGAGCAGTACTTC. This gives the protein CASSPGTGGYEQYF. The chain recombines TRBV18 with TRBJ2-7, with 8 positions matching TRBD1. The length of the CDR3 is 14 residues. Germline trimming cut 3 bases from V and 4 bases from J; bases unmatched to any gene: 5. Per the germline V gene, CDR1 is KGHSH and CDR2 is LQKENI.

CDR3 loop: CARERVGALVNTIYF. The CDR3 nucleotides read TGTGCCAGGGAGAGGGTGGGGGCCCTCGTAAACACCATATATTTT. The J gene is TRBJ1-3, the V gene TRBV6-6; possible D gene TRBD1, 6 bases. CDR3 length: 15 amino acids. CDR1 and CDR2 (germline): MNHNY, SVGAGI (reference sequence). V gave up 9 bases and J gave up 6 bases, with 21 bases separating them.

The gene calls are TRBV15 and TRBJ1-2; 8 bases map to TRBD1. Germline trimming cut 5 bases from V and 4 bases from J; bases unmatched to any gene: 3. CDR1 is LNHNV and CDR2 is YYDKDF in the germline V gene (reference sequence). The CDR3 has 13 residues. CDR3 nucleotides: TGTGCCACCAGCGGGGGACAGGCCTATGGCTACACCTTC. Translating it yields CATSGGQAYGYTF. Full variable domain (remainder filled in from reference TRBV15 and TRBJ1-2): DAMVIQNPRYQVTQFGKPVTLSCSQTLNHNVMYWYQQKSSQAPKLLFHYYDKDFNNEADTPDNFQSRRPNTSFCFLDIRSPGLGDTAMYLCATSGGQAYGYTFGSGTRLTVV.

This clone was found a few times. One end of the junction is discordant with germline, which a read error may explain. This chain connects TRBV28 to TRBJ1-2, with a tentative D call TRBD1 (5 bases). The CDR3 is 15 amino acids. Germline loops: CDR1 MDHEN, CDR2 SYDVKM. CDR3 bases: TGTGCCAGCAGTTTAGAACAGGTATCTAACTCTGGCTACACCTTC. As protein: CASSLEQVSNSGYTF.